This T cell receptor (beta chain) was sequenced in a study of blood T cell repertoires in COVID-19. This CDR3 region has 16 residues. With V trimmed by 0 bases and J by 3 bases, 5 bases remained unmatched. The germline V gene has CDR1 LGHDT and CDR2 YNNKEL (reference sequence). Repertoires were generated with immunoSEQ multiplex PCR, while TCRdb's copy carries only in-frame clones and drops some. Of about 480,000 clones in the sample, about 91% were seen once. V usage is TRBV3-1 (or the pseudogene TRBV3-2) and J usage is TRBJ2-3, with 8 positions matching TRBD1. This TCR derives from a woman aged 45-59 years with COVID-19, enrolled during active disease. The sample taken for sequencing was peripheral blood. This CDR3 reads CASSQDRTGRTDTQYF. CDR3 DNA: TGTGCCAGCAGCCAAGATCGGACAGGGCGAACAGATACGCAGTATTTT.